This T cell receptor (beta chain) was captured in a study of blood T cell repertoires in COVID-19. Study-wide context: Whether acute or convalescent, the COVID-19 samples came from the United States, Italy and Spain.

The CDR3 extends over 16 amino acids. Trimming took 1 base from V and 2 from J; bases not matched to a gene: 3. Germline CDR1 and CDR2: MGHRA and YSYEKL. Original analysis: Cell counts per sample came from amplifying reference gene primers. Profiling relied on immunoSEQ multiplex PCR, and the TCRdb table lists in-frame clones only, not all of them. The V and J calls and clone size are taken from that table; D and trimming were inferred from the DNA. Counted here are 55,000 to 70,000 clones, approximately 86% occurring once; the ten biggest clones make up more than 0.8%. The sequence was collected from a man between 65 and 85 years old with acute or convalescent COVID-19. The sequenced sample consisted of peripheral blood. The chain recombines TRBV4-1 with TRBJ2-5; TRBD2 matches 11 bases. The chain's CDR3 is CASSQGPSGGQETQYF. The CDR3, as DNA: TGCGCCAGCAGCCAAGGCCCTAGCGGGGGGCAAGAGACCCAGTACTTC.